This T cell receptor beta chain stems from a study of T cell changes during pregnancy in multiple sclerosis. The CDR3 is 16 amino acids. Trimming removed 6 bases from V and 1 base from J; junction bases left unmatched: 7. CDR1 MDHEN and CDR2 SYDVKM come from the germline V gene. Sequenced by immunoSEQ multiplex PCR; TCRdb stores in-frame clones only, minus some. The data show some 60,000 clones, around nine tenths seen once. This material consisted of peripheral blood, taken in the third trimester of pregnancy. The chain links TRBV28 to TRBJ1-4; TRBD1 matches 8 bases. The clonotype was recovered from a female donor in good health, enrolled as a control in a pregnancy study. In nucleotides, the CDR3 is TGTGCCAGCAGCCTCGACAGGGGAGGAACTAATGAAAAACTGTTTTTT. Residues: CASSLDRGGTNEKLFF.